The table lists the clone carrying this T cell receptor (beta chain) with many counts. These data originate in a study of beta chain features in type 1 diabetes. The sequenced template was cDNA made from the entire isolated RNA. Profiling relied on immunoSEQ multiplex PCR, and the TCRdb table lists in-frame clones only, not all of them. This repertoire shows under 150,000 clones, 6.9% found once; its top ten account for approximately 1.4%. The CDR3 runs to 15 residues. V was clipped by 0 bases and J by 4 bases, with 10 bases between them. Germline loops: CDR1 LGHNA, CDR2 YNFKEQ. This clonotype was obtained from a woman in her twenties or thirties in good health. The chain is built from TRBV4-2 and TRBJ1-5, with TRBD1 as a possible D gene (5 bases). Input material: central memory CD4+ T cells from blood. The CDR3 nucleotides read TGTGCCAGCAGCCAAGATTGGCGGGGGAATCAGCCCCAGCATTTT. Translating it yields CASSQDWRGNQPQHF.